Below are 23 T cell receptor beta chains sequenced from a single sample in a study of T-cell memory formation after mild COVID-19 (dated by TCRdb to about 2021). Libraries were constructed by 5' RACE. These reads were obtained on an Illumina NovaSeq 6000. TCRdb applied fastp at Q25 and MiXCR to the public reads, then kept only in-frame beta chains. Merged by CDR3 protein, the rows form single entries marked with the most common genes and DNA. The sample has 350,000 or so distinct CDR3 sequences on record, less than 25% of them singletons. The ten most abundant clones make up 21% of the sample. Sequencing was carried out using PBMCs or a T cell subset sorted from them (not recorded which). Source of these receptors: a man between 18 and 29 years old who had mild COVID-19 (a few samples of this study predate the infection). The sample titles of this study are shuffled in the database, so cell type and time point are left out; the donor was told from shared clones.

This clonotype came up a few times. V is TRBV6-2 or TRBV6-3 and J is TRBJ2-2; the D is unclear. Germline loops: CDR1 MNHEY, CDR2 SVGEGT. V was clipped by 8 bases and J by 2 bases, with 9 bases between them. The CDR3 is 13 amino acids. The CDR3 DNA is TGTGCCAGCTTTCGGCCAAACACCGGGGAGCTGTTTTTT. Translated: CASFRPNTGELFF.

The chain carries TRBV5-1 and TRBJ1-1; 7 nucleotides line up with TRBD1. The CDR3 is made up of 15 amino acids. Germline trimming cut 0 bases from V and 5 bases from J; bases unmatched to any gene: 7. Germline loops: CDR1 SGHRS, CDR2 YFSETQ. CDR3 amino acids: CASSLDHTGETEAFF. As DNA, the CDR3 is TGCGCCAGCAGCTTGGATCATACAGGGGAAACTGAAGCTTTCTTT.

The genes are TRBV10-3 and TRBJ2-5; D could derive from TRBD1 or TRBD2 (5 bases each). CDR3 length: 15 amino acids. Germline CDR1 is ENHRY and CDR2 is SYGVKD. The ends were cut back, 4 bases at V and 5 bases at J, with 17 bases in the middle. The CDR3 coding sequence is TGTGCCATCAGTGTATTAGGAGGACAAGGGGAGACCCAGTACTTC. This codes for CAISVLGGQGETQYF.

The chain combines TRBV19 with TRBJ2-1; D gene ambiguous. V lost 3 bases and J 8 bases, leaving 8 bases between the germline ends. Germline V gene data show CDR1 as LNHDA and CDR2 as SQIVND (reference sequence). CDR3 length equals 12 residues. The CDR3 DNA is TGTGCCAGTAGTATCCCGACGGATGAGCAGTTCTTC. It encodes CASSIPTDEQFF.

A single count supports this clonotype. V gene TRBV7-2 combines with J gene TRBJ2-5; D is undetermined. This CDR3 is 13 amino acids long. The germline V and J ends were trimmed by 5 bases and 4 bases, with 11 bases remaining between them. The germline gives CDR1 SGHTA, CDR2 FQGNSA. The CDR3, as DNA: TGTGCCAGCAGCCTCTTCCTGGGAGAGACCCAGTACTTC. Its translation is CASSLFLGETQYF. Looking up the rest from reference TRBV7-2 and TRBJ2-5 gives the full variable domain: GAGVSQSPSNKVTEKGKDVELRCDPISGHTALYWYRQSLGQGLEFLIYFQGNSAPDKSGLPSDRFSAERTGGSVSTLTIQRTQQEDSAVYLCASSLFLGETQYFGPGTRLLVL.

In its sample, this clonotype was seen once. This sequence joins TRBV28 and TRBJ2-5; 11 nucleotides match TRBD2. This CDR3 has 17 residues. With 2 bases clipped from V and 4 bases from J, the junction kept 9 bases outside the gene matches. CDR1 MDHEN and CDR2 SYDVKM come from the germline V gene. The CDR3 sequence is CASSLSVAGGPGETQYF. The CDR3 DNA sequence: TGTGCCAGCAGTTTAAGCGTAGCGGGGGGGCCGGGAGAGACCCAGTACTTC.

This clonotype was picked up many times. V usage is TRBV28 and J usage is TRBJ2-1; D perhaps matches TRBD2 (6 bases). In germline, CDR1 is MDHEN, CDR2 SYDVKM. The CDR3 runs to 14 residues. The V and J ends lost 11 bases and 2 bases respectively, with 16 bases between them. The DNA for the CDR3 is TGTGCCGGTTCCGGGACTCTGACCTACAATGAGCAGTTCTTC. It yields the protein CAGSGTLTYNEQFF.

Concerning this clonotype itself: A much larger clonotype is one base distant, so this may be a read error. The chain combines TRBV28 with TRBJ2-2; D is undetermined. The V gene's germline CDR1 is MDHEN and CDR2 SYDVKM. Trimming left V 6 bases short and J 2 bases short, with 7 bases between. This CDR3 has 13 residues. CDR3 region: CASRLDNTGELFF. CDR3 DNA sequence: TGTGCCAGCAGATTGGACAACACCGGGGAGCTGTTTTTT. Using reference TRBV28 and TRBJ2-2 for the parts outside the CDR3, the full variable domain is DVKVTQSSRYLVKRTGEKVFLECVQDMDHENMFWYRQDPGLGLRLIYFSYDVKMKEKGDIPEGYSVSREKKERFSLILESASTNQTSMYLCASRLDNTGELFFGEGSRLTVL.

This chain uses TRBV12-3 or TRBV12-4 with TRBJ2-3; 9 positions agree with TRBD2. This CDR3 has 16 amino acids. Trimming removed 3 bases from V and 1 base from J; junction bases left unmatched: 5. Here the CDR3 DNA reads TGTGCCAGCAGTTTCACAGCGGGGGGTGGCACAGATACGCAGTATTTT. This sequence encodes CASSFTAGGGTDTQYF.

The rearrangement uses TRBV12-3 or TRBV12-4 and TRBJ1-2, with TRBD1 identical over 7 bases. The trim removed 7 bases at V and 2 bases at J, leaving 7 bases unmatched. The CDR3 spans 14 residues. The CDR3 sequence is CASILRGQNYGYTF. CDR3 nucleotides: TGTGCCAGCATCCTACGGGGACAGAACTATGGCTACACCTTC.

This clonotype was observed at least ten times. The V and J genes are TRBV4-2 and TRBJ1-2, with a tentative D call TRBD1 (6 bases). This CDR3 is built from 13 residues. The germline V gene encodes CDR1 LGHNA and CDR2 YNFKEQ. V shed 4 bases and J shed 4 bases, with 10 bases lying between them. The CDR3 DNA reads as TGTGCCAGCAGCCGGACAGACGGCTATGGCTACACCTTC. Protein sequence: CASSRTDGYGYTF.

V and J are TRBV6-2 or TRBV6-3 and TRBJ2-7; D remains ambiguous. Germline V gene data show CDR1 as MNHEY and CDR2 as SVGEGT. Trimming pared 8 bases from V and 0 bases from J, leaving 11 bases between. The CDR3 totals 13 residues. The CDR3 loop is CASSSATSYEQYF. As DNA, the CDR3 is TGTGCCAGCTCCTCAGCGACCTCCTACGAGCAGTACTTC.

This clonotype was picked up a small number of times. The rearrangement links TRBV28 to TRBJ2-1; D may be TRBD2 (5 bases). Germline assignment: CDR1 MDHEN and CDR2 SYDVKM. Between the trimmed V and J ends, which lost 2 bases and 6 bases, there was a span of 20 bases. This CDR3 region has 17 residues. CDR3 nucleotide sequence: TGTGCCAGCAGTTTAGGGGTATCGGGGTCTGGGCGCAATGAGCAGTTCTTC. Protein: CASSLGVSGSGRNEQFF.

This clonotype was seen more than once but under ten times. This chain connects TRBV28 to TRBJ1-5, with 10 bases that match TRBD1. The CDR3 contains 18 residues. Germline V CDR1 and CDR2: MDHEN, SYDVKM. With V trimmed by 5 bases and J by 0 bases, 10 bases remained unmatched. The CDR3 DNA follows: TGTGCCAGCAGTACACCGGGACAGGGGACATATAGCAATCAGCCCCAGCATTTT. This codes for CASSTPGQGTYSNQPQHF.

Points on this clonotype: Since a much larger clone is just one base distant, this may be a read error. The gene calls are TRBV20-1 and TRBJ2-7, with a weak D call TRBD1 (6 bases). Germline V gene sequence: CDR1 DFQATT, CDR2 SNEGSKA (reference sequence). The CDR3 runs 14 residues. The V end lost 6 bases, the J end lost 3 bases, and 18 bases lay between the germline ends. CDR3 protein: CSASLPRGHYEQYF. CDR3 DNA: TGCAGTGCCAGCCTGCCCAGGGGCCACTACGAGCAGTACTTC.

The chain is built from TRBV4-1 and TRBJ2-3; D gene unclear. The CDR3 has 19 residues. Trimming stripped 5 bases from V and 4 bases from J, with 28 bases between. The germline V gene encodes CDR1 MGHRA and CDR2 YSYEKL. CDR3 DNA: TGCGCCAGCAGCTTAGAAGATACTTTTCTGGTTCACGGCGCAGATACGCAGTATTTT. Protein sequence: CASSLEDTFLVHGADTQYF.

Regarding this clonotype: A read error may produce the germline difference seen at one junction end. Written as DNA, the CDR3 is TGTGACAGTAGTATACGGGGTCAGGGACAGCAGTTCTTC. Translating gives CDSSIRGQGQQFF. This chain connects TRBV19 to TRBJ2-1, with D possibly being TRBD1 or TRBD2 (5 bases each). Looked up from germline, CDR1 is LNHDA and CDR2 is SQIVND (reference sequence). There are 13 residues in the CDR3.

This clonotype has just a few counts. The chain has TRBV20-1 and TRBJ1-2, with D possibly matching TRBD1 (6 bases). Germline V CDR1 and CDR2: DFQATT, SNEGSKA (reference sequence). V dropped 0 bases and J dropped 8 bases, with 13 bases sitting between them. There are 13 residues in the CDR3. CDR3 DNA: TGCAGTGCTAGAGATGGACAGCGCTTGGGCTACACCTTC. Residues: CSARDGQRLGYTF.

Many counts were recorded for this clonotype. This chain links TRBV19 with TRBJ1-2; D remains ambiguous. The CDR3 extends over 13 amino acids. The germline V gene encodes CDR1 LNHDA and CDR2 SQIVND (reference sequence). V dropped 5 bases and J dropped 4 bases, with 11 bases sitting between them. The CDR3 sequence is CASSFAAAYGYTF. The CDR3 coding sequence is TGTGCCAGTAGTTTCGCGGCAGCCTATGGCTACACCTTC.

This clonotype was seen a handful of times. The V and J genes are TRBV19 and TRBJ2-6, with a weak D call TRBD2 (5 bases). Germline values: CDR1 LNHDA, CDR2 SQIVND (reference sequence). The CDR3 spans 17 residues. V was trimmed by 4 bases and J by 0 bases, leaving 13 bases between them. This CDR3 reads CASSNWERSSGANVLTF. The CDR3, as DNA: TGTGCCAGTAGTAATTGGGAGCGGAGCTCTGGGGCCAACGTCCTGACTTTC.

This clonotype was seen many times. J is TRBJ2-4 and V is TRBV6-2 or TRBV6-3; 9 nucleotides agree with TRBD2. The CDR3 has 13 residues. V was pared by 7 bases and J by 5 bases, with 3 bases of the junction left unmatched. CDR1 is MNHEY and CDR2 is SVGEGT in the germline V gene. In DNA, the CDR3 is TGTGCCAGCACGTTAGCGGGGGAAAACATTCAGTACTTC. This codes for CASTLAGENIQYF.

This clonotype turned up a few times. The rearrangement joins TRBV7-9 to TRBJ2-3; unclear D gene. CDR1 is SEHNR and CDR2 is FQNEAQ in the germline V gene (reference sequence). Deletions cut 5 bases from V and 6 bases from J, with 15 bases between. CDR3 length equals 14 residues. CDR3 region: CASSPLMAMDTQYF. The CDR3 DNA follows: TGTGCCAGCAGCCCCCTCATGGCGATGGATACGCAGTATTTT.

This chain joins TRBV20-1 and TRBJ2-7; 8 bases line up with TRBD2. V lost 6 bases and J lost 5; bases outside the gene matches: 12. The CDR3 loop spans 14 amino acids. CDR1 is DFQATT and CDR2 is SNEGSKA in the germline V gene (reference sequence). CDR3 sequence: CSAPGSRAGDEQYF. CDR3 bases: TGCAGTGCACCGGGGTCCAGAGCGGGGGACGAGCAGTACTTC.